Listed below are T cell receptor beta chains from one sample, sequenced in a study of blood T cell repertoires in COVID-19. Assay used: immunoSEQ multiplex PCR; TCRdb lists only in-frame clones, some missing. The data contain around 300,000 clones, about four fifths of them seen just once; the ten biggest clones take up 2.5% to 3%. Sequenced sample: peripheral blood. All receptors come from a man in his thirties or forties with active or convalescent COVID-19. Each CDR3 is given with its conserved first and last residue. A D gene is named only where the DNA matches it firmly. Rows give clone size only sometimes, using once, few, many, or a class for an expanded clone.

DNA: TGTGCCAGCAGCGCTTCACCCAGTCTCAGCTATGGCTACACCTTC
CDR3: CASSASPSLSYGYTF
size: once
D: -
J: TRBJ1-2
V: TRBV14

DNA: TGTGCCTGGAGTGCGGCTAGCTACGAGCAGTACTTC
CDR3: CAWSAASYEQYF
size: -
D: -
J: TRBJ2-7
V: TRBV30

DNA: TGTGCCATCAGCGCTCGTAGCGGGAGCTACAATGAGCAGTTCTTC
CDR3: CAISARSGSYNEQFF
size: -
D: TRBD2
J: TRBJ2-1
V: TRBV10-3

DNA: TGTGCCAGCAGCCCAAGAGGAGGGGAGCAGTACTTC
CDR3: CASSPRGGEQYF
size: -
D: -
J: TRBJ2-7
V: TRBV13

DNA: TGTGCCAGCACCCCTCGGATAGCGGTTGGCGGGGAGCTGTTTTTT
CDR3: CASTPRIAVGGELFF
size: -
D: -
J: TRBJ2-2
V: TRBV3-1/TRBV3-2

DNA: TGTGCCAGCAGCCAAGAAGAGGCAGGGGGTGGCTACACCTTC
CDR3: CASSQEEAGGGYTF
size: -
D: TRBD1
J: TRBJ1-2
V: TRBV3-1/TRBV3-2

DNA: TGTGCCAGCAGCCAAGGGACAGCCTATGGCTACACCTTC
CDR3: CASSQGTAYGYTF
size: -
D: -
J: TRBJ1-2
V: TRBV3-1/TRBV3-2

DNA: TGTGCCAGCAGGGGACTAGCGGGTTACAATGAGCAGTTCTTC
CDR3: CASRGLAGYNEQFF
size: few
D: TRBD2
J: TRBJ2-1
V: TRBV2

DNA: TGTGCCAGTACCTCGACTAGGAACACTGAAGCTTTCTTT
CDR3: CASTSTRNTEAFF
size: -
D: -
J: TRBJ1-1
V: TRBV19

DNA: TGTGCCATCAGTGAGATTCCTAGCGGGAGACAGGGCTCCTACAATGAGCAGTTCTTC
CDR3: CAISEIPSGRQGSYNEQFF
size: -
D: TRBD2
J: TRBJ2-1
V: TRBV10-3

DNA: TGTGCCTGGAGTAAGCTGGCGGGGGCCTACGAGCAGTACTTC
CDR3: CAWSKLAGAYEQYF
size: -
D: TRBD2
J: TRBJ2-7
V: TRBV30

DNA: TGTGCCAGCAGCTCACAGACTAGCGGCCCTCAGTTCTTC
CDR3: CASSSQTSGPQFF
size: -
D: TRBD2
J: TRBJ2-1
V: TRBV7-6

DNA: TGTGCCAGCACCCAGGGTGGGACAGGGTTTTTGCCGGGCTATGGCTACACCTTC
CDR3: CASTQGGTGFLPGYGYTF
size: -
D: TRBD1
J: TRBJ1-2
V: TRBV2

DNA: TGTGCCAGCAGCGTGAGCGGGAGTATTGAGAACACCGGGGAGCTGTTTTTT
CDR3: CASSVSGSIENTGELFF
size: few
D: TRBD2
J: TRBJ2-2
V: TRBV9

DNA: TGCGCCAGCAGCCAAACCAGGTCCTACGAGCAGTACTTC
CDR3: CASSQTRSYEQYF
size: -
D: -
J: TRBJ2-7
V: TRBV4-3

DNA: TGTGCCAGCGGGGAAACAGGGGCAGCATCACCCCTCCACTTT
CDR3: CASGETGAASPLHF
size: -
D: TRBD1
J: TRBJ1-6
V: TRBV27

DNA: TGCGCCAGCAGCTTGTCGGGAACAGGGGGCAAAAACATTCAGTACTTC
CDR3: CASSLSGTGGKNIQYF
size: -
D: TRBD1
J: TRBJ2-4
V: TRBV5-1

DNA: TGTGCCAGCAGCGTAGGTGGGGACAGGGGAAGTTACGAGCAGTACTTC
CDR3: CASSVGGDRGSYEQYF
size: -
D: TRBD1
J: TRBJ2-7
V: TRBV9

DNA: TGTGCCAGCAGTGAGGAAGGGGCTGGGGCCAACGTCCTGACTTTC
CDR3: CASSEEGAGANVLTF
size: -
D: -
J: TRBJ2-6
V: TRBV2

DNA: TGCAGCGTTGATTTGGCAGGGGGGCTCTTC
CDR3: CSVDLAGGLF
size: -
D: -
J: TRBJ2-1
V: TRBV29-1

DNA: TGTGCCAGCAGCTTAGTCCGCGGGGCCCAAGAGACCCAGTACTTC
CDR3: CASSLVRGAQETQYF
size: -
D: -
J: TRBJ2-5
V: TRBV7-2

DNA: TGTGCCAGCATGGACAGGGCTAATGAAAAACTGTTTTTT
CDR3: CASMDRANEKLFF
size: -
D: TRBD1
J: TRBJ1-4
V: TRBV27